This T cell receptor (beta chain) was observed in a study of human T cells and chemical hapten exposure. Using its own MiXCR run on the RACE reads, TCRdb lists one record per CDR3 protein. The data contain around 180,000 distinct CDR3 sequences, roughly 30% of them singletons. Whole-study findings and limits: TCRs above 1 in 1000 frequency stayed constant with DPC sensitization.

The time point is: pre-sensitization, week 0. Treatment given: therapeutic diphenylcyclopropenone sensitization with weekly scalp DPC. Each patch test followed a blood draw. Concerning this clonotype itself: The target antigen is unknown.

Germline V CDR1 and CDR2: KGHDR, SFDVKD. This CDR3 comprises 12 residues. Trimming removed 6 bases from V and 6 bases from J, with 8 bases in between. The chain recombines TRBV24-1 with TRBJ2-1; D gene ambiguous. This specimen consisted of whole blood, obtained in connection with sensitization to the hapten diphenylcyclopropenone (DPC). The receptor's source is a woman between 25 and 40 years old with alopecia areata. Some clones in this sample may be carry-over from other donors' samples. CDR3 loop: CATSQRFNEQFF. The CDR3 DNA sequence: TGTGCCACCAGTCAGCGTTTCAATGAGCAGTTCTTC.